Listed here is a single TCR beta chain. The CDR3 covers 12 residues. The germline V and J ends were trimmed by 8 bases and 5 bases, with 11 bases remaining between them. The germline CDR1 and CDR2 sequences are SGHTA and FQGNSA. This specimen comes from a study of T cell responses to AZD1222 COVID-19 vaccine. Data came from immunoSEQ multiplex PCR; TCRdb stores just in-frame clones and leaves some out. This sample carries 100,000 to 150,000 clones, over 75% of them seen once, and the ten largest clones take more than 20%. The V and J genes are TRBV7-2 and TRBJ2-3; D possibly uses TRBD1 or TRBD2 (5 bases each). The TCR originated in an adult in good health. The sequencing here drew on peripheral blood, taken on day 0 of AZD1222 vaccination. This CDR3 is CASGGPGDTQYF. The CDR3, as DNA: TGTGCCAGCGGGGGTCCTGGAGATACGCAGTATTTT.